Following are 23 T cell receptor beta chains from one sample sequenced in a study of blood T cell repertoires in COVID-19. Libraries were prepared by immunoSEQ multiplex PCR; TCRdb keeps only in-frame clonotypes and omits some of them. The sample has about 45,000 clones; about nine tenths are singletons. Sequenced: peripheral blood. Source of these receptors: a human donor in a cohort sampled during active COVID-19.

This clone has just a few counts. The rearrangement uses TRBV19 and TRBJ2-7; TRBD1 is a possible D gene (6 bases). V was trimmed by 4 bases and J by 3 bases, leaving 16 bases between them. The CDR3 is made up of 15 amino acids. In germline, CDR1 is LNHDA, CDR2 SQIVND (reference sequence). The CDR3 region is CASSTTGSSVYEQYF. The CDR3 coding sequence is TGTGCCAGTAGTACCACAGGGAGTTCCGTCTACGAGCAGTACTTC. Variable domain in full (rest from reference TRBV19 and TRBJ2-7): DGGITQSPKYLFRKEGQNVTLSCEQNLNHDAMYWYRQDPGQGLRLIYYSQIVNDFQKGDIAEGYSVSREKKESFPLTVTSAQKNPTAFYLCASSTTGSSVYEQYFGPGTRLTVT.

This clone was seen just once. This rearrangement joins TRBV27 to TRBJ1-1, with D perhaps matching TRBD1 (5 bases). The germline V and J ends were trimmed by 5 bases and 8 bases, with 12 bases remaining between them. Looked up from germline, CDR1 is MNHEY and CDR2 is SMNVEV (reference sequence). The CDR3 totals 12 residues. The DNA for the CDR3 is TGTGCCAGCAGTCACCCGACAGAGGAAGCTTTCTTT. Its protein is CASSHPTEEAFF.

CDR3 residues: CASSRQVNTEAFF. DNA for the CDR3: TGTGCCAGCAGCCGACAGGTGAACACTGAAGCTTTCTTT. The chain employs TRBV3-1 (or the pseudogene TRBV3-2) and TRBJ1-1; TRBD1 might be the D (6 bases). This CDR3 is 13 amino acids long. Per germline, CDR1 LGHDT and CDR2 YNNKEL (reference sequence). V was shortened by 4 bases and J by 0 bases, with 6 bases between the two germline ends.

There are a few counts of this clone. This chain links TRBV3-1 (or the pseudogene TRBV3-2) with TRBJ1-5; 8 nucleotides agree with TRBD1. This CDR3 is built from 15 residues. CDR1 is LGHDT, CDR2 YNNKEL, per germline (reference sequence). V shed 4 bases, J shed 3 bases, and the junction held 5 bases outside the gene matches. CDR3 sequence: CASSPTGDPNQPQHF. CDR3 nucleotides: TGTGCCAGCAGCCCGACAGGGGATCCCAATCAGCCCCAGCATTTT.

CDR3 sequence reads: CASSRMNTEAFF. CDR3 nucleotides: TGTGCCAGCAGCCGTATGAACACTGAAGCTTTCTTT. The V gene is TRBV13, the J gene TRBJ1-1; D ambiguous. This CDR3 has 12 amino acids. The V and J ends lost 5 bases and 0 bases respectively, with 4 bases between them. Looked up from germline, CDR1 is PRHDT and CDR2 is FYEKMQ (reference sequence).

This clone has only a few counts. The chain recombines TRBV5-5 with TRBJ2-5; 12 positions agree with TRBD2. This CDR3 has 16 amino acids. V lost 0 bases and J lost 5; bases outside the gene matches: 5. Germline V gene data show CDR1 as SGHKS and CDR2 as YYEKEE (reference sequence). The CDR3 nucleotides read TGTGCCAGCAGCTTGGGCCGGACTAGCGGGGAGGAGACCCAGTACTTC. Protein: CASSLGRTSGEETQYF.

The chain combines TRBV5-4 with TRBJ2-2, with TRBD1 matching over 7 bases. Germline V lookup: CDR1 SGHNT, CDR2 YYREEE (reference sequence). There are 16 residues in the CDR3. Trimming cost V 3 bases and J 5 bases; bases outside gene matches: 10. The CDR3 loop reads CASSWDAGGRTGELFF. The CDR3 coding sequence is TGTGCCAGCAGCTGGGACGCAGGGGGTAGGACCGGGGAGCTGTTTTTT.

The chain is built from TRBV7-9 and TRBJ2-3; 7 bases match TRBD2. J lost 2 bases, V lost 5 bases, and 10 bases had no gene match. Germline assignment: CDR1 SEHNR and CDR2 FQNEAQ (reference sequence). The CDR3 has 16 residues. The CDR3, as DNA: TGTGCCAGCAGCCCCAATACCGGGGGGATCACAGATACGCAGTATTTT. It codes for CASSPNTGGITDTQYF. Full variable domain (outside the CDR3, taken from reference TRBV7-9 and TRBJ2-3): DTGVSQNPRHKITKRGQNVTFRCDPISEHNRLYWYRQTLGQGPEFLTYFQNEAQLEKSRLLSDRFSAERPKGSFSTLEIQRTEQGDSAMYLCASSPNTGGITDTQYFGPGTRLTVL.

The chain joins TRBV12-5 to TRBJ1-1; no reliable D call. V lost 1 base and J lost 1, with 10 bases in between. The CDR3 covers 15 residues. Germline CDR1 LGHNT, CDR2 FRNRAP. This CDR3 is CASGLALSGNTEAFF. In DNA, the CDR3 is TGTGCTAGTGGTTTGGCCCTCAGCGGGAACACTGAAGCTTTCTTT.

A single count supports this clone. The gene calls are TRBV9 and TRBJ1-6, with D possibly TRBD1 on 5 matching bases. Germline assignment: CDR1 SGDLS and CDR2 YYNGEE. The CDR3 covers 14 residues. V was pared by 4 bases and J by 10 bases, with 15 bases between. The CDR3 reads CASSPGTGDSPLHF. The CDR3 DNA reads TGTGCCAGCAGCCCCGGGACTGGAGACTCACCCCTCCACTTT.

This clone rates as medium-sized. The chain employs TRBV3-1 (or the pseudogene TRBV3-2) and TRBJ2-1; D remains unclear. CDR1 and CDR2 (germline): LGHDT, YNNKEL (reference sequence). Trimming shortened V by 5 bases and J by 0 bases, and 11 bases separated the two germline ends. The CDR3 contains 15 residues. The CDR3 DNA reads TGTGCCAGCAGCTTCACAGTTGGCTCCTACAATGAGCAGTTCTTC. Translation: CASSFTVGSYNEQFF.

The V call is TRBV5-1, the J call TRBJ2-5, with 8 bases identical to TRBD1. Germline-derived CDR1 and CDR2 are SGHRS and YFSETQ. The CDR3 length is 14 residues. V dropped 4 bases and J dropped 1; count of bases not matched to a gene: 3. The CDR3 DNA sequence: TGCGCCAGCAGCCCCGGACAGGGCCAAGAGACCCAGTACTTC. Encoded protein: CASSPGQGQETQYF. Filled out from reference TRBV5-1 and TRBJ2-5, the complete variable domain reads KAGVTQTPRYLIKTRGQQVTLSCSPISGHRSVSWYQQTPGQGLQFLFEYFSETQRNKGNFPGRFSGRQFSNSRSEMNVSTLELGDSALYLCASSPGQGQETQYFGPGTRLLVL.

In its sample, this clone ranks as large. The rearrangement uses TRBV5-1 and TRBJ1-1; D is ambiguous. Looked up from germline, CDR1 is SGHRS and CDR2 is YFSETQ. Trimming took off 2 bases at V and 1 base at J, with 18 bases between the two ends. The CDR3 sequence is 17 residues long. The CDR3, as DNA: TGCGCCAGCAGCTTAGAAAATGCCCCCGGAGGGAACACTGAAGCTTTCTTT. Protein sequence: CASSLENAPGGNTEAFF.

The chain couples TRBV9 to TRBJ2-3; 9 nucleotides line up with TRBD1. The V and J ends lost 5 bases and 6 bases, in that order; junction bases with no gene match: 10. CDR3 size: 15 residues. Germline V lookup: CDR1 SGDLS, CDR2 YYNGEE. For the CDR3, the DNA is TGTGCCAGCAGAGTTGGGACAGGGATATCGGATACGCAGTATTTT. Translation: CASRVGTGISDTQYF.

The chain has TRBV4-2 and TRBJ2-1, with D unresolved. There are 15 residues in the CDR3. V dropped 4 bases and J dropped 0 bases, with 10 bases sitting between them. Germline V gene data show CDR1 as LGHNA and CDR2 as YNFKEQ. This CDR3 is CASSPRALSYNEQFF. CDR3 in DNA: TGTGCCAGCAGCCCCCGAGCCCTCTCCTACAATGAGCAGTTCTTC.

The chain is built from TRBV7-9 and TRBJ1-1; D may be TRBD1 (5 bases). V was trimmed by 4 bases and J by 10 bases, leaving 13 bases between them. The germline V gene encodes CDR1 SEHNR and CDR2 FQNEAQ (reference sequence). This CDR3 is built from 12 residues. The DNA of the CDR3 is TGTGCCAGCAGCTCTACGGGGGGGTCAGCTTTCTTT. It is translated as CASSSTGGSAFF.

The chain carries TRBV5-1 and TRBJ2-5, with TRBD1 as a possible D gene (6 bases). From germline, CDR1 is SGHRS and CDR2 YFSETQ. The CDR3 extends over 13 amino acids. Trimming took 4 bases from V and 5 from J, leaving 12 bases between them. The CDR3 sequence: CASSPGDLETQYF. CDR3 nucleotide sequence: TGCGCCAGCAGCCCAGGGGATTTGGAGACCCAGTACTTC. The variable domain in full, with the rest retrieved from reference TRBV5-1 and TRBJ2-5, is KAGVTQTPRYLIKTRGQQVTLSCSPISGHRSVSWYQQTPGQGLQFLFEYFSETQRNKGNFPGRFSGRQFSNSRSEMNVSTLELGDSALYLCASSPGDLETQYFGPGTRLLVL.

J is TRBJ2-7 and V is TRBV4-1, with D possibly TRBD1 on 5 matching bases. CDR1 and CDR2 (germline): MGHRA, YSYEKL. Between the trimmed V and J ends, which lost 1 base and 2 bases, there was a span of 6 bases. The CDR3 contains 13 residues. CDR3 amino acids: CASSQGTTYEQYF. Written as DNA, the CDR3 is TGCGCCAGCAGCCAAGGGACAACCTACGAGCAGTACTTC.

The V call is TRBV3-1 (or the pseudogene TRBV3-2), the J call TRBJ2-1; tentative D call: TRBD2 (6 bases). The CDR3 extends over 17 amino acids. The V gene's germline CDR1 is LGHDT and CDR2 YNNKEL (reference sequence). Trimming shortened V by 3 bases and J by 8 bases, and 23 bases separated the two germline ends. The CDR3 region is CASSQWGGQGGRYEQFF. The CDR3 DNA sequence: TGTGCCAGCAGCCAGTGGGGTGGGCAGGGAGGACGCTATGAGCAGTTCTTC.

The rearrangement uses TRBV21-1 and TRBJ2-7; TRBD1 is the table's D call and was not checked against the DNA. TRBV21-1 constitutes a pseudogene. The CDR3 sequence is 17 residues long. Here the CDR3 DNA reads TGTGCCATCCACCCCCGGCACGCGGGACAGGGGGCCTACGAGCAGTACTTC. Translation gives CAIHPRHAGQGAYEQYF.

This clone was counted between two and nine times. V is TRBV4-3 and J is TRBJ2-3; 8 bases agree with TRBD1. The CDR3 is made up of 20 amino acids. With 0 bases clipped from V and 0 bases from J, the junction kept 14 bases outside the gene matches. The V gene's germline CDR1 is LGHNA and CDR2 YSLEER. CDR3 coding DNA: TGCGCCAGCAGCCAAGAATATTTGGGGTCGGACAGGGAAAGCACAGATACGCAGTATTTT. This sequence encodes CASSQEYLGSDRESTDTQYF.

CDR3 DNA sequence: TGTGCCAGCAGTCCCTCCGCCCCGCGTGGCTACACCTTC. Translated, it gives CASSPSAPRGYTF. V gene TRBV2 combines with J gene TRBJ1-2; D not certain. Germline CDR1 SNHLY, CDR2 FYNNEI. The CDR3 totals 13 residues. Between the trimmed V and J ends, which lost 5 bases and 7 bases, there was a span of 14 bases.

V usage is TRBV7-8 and J usage is TRBJ1-5, with a tentative D call TRBD1 (5 bases). Trimming pared 1 base from V and 7 bases from J, leaving 17 bases between. The CDR3 contains 16 residues. Per germline, CDR1 SGHVS and CDR2 FQNEAQ. For the CDR3, the DNA is TGTGCCAGCAGCTTAGAGGTCCTAGGGGAAGGGCAGCCCCAGCATTTT. Encoded protein: CASSLEVLGEGQPQHF. Combining the CDR3 with reference TRBV7-8 and TRBJ1-5 gives the whole variable domain GAGVSQSPRYKVAKRGQDVALRCDPISGHVSLFWYQQALGQGPEFLTYFQNEAQLDKSGLPSDRFFAERPEGSVSTLKIQRTQQEDSAVYLCASSLEVLGEGQPQHFGDGTRLSIL.